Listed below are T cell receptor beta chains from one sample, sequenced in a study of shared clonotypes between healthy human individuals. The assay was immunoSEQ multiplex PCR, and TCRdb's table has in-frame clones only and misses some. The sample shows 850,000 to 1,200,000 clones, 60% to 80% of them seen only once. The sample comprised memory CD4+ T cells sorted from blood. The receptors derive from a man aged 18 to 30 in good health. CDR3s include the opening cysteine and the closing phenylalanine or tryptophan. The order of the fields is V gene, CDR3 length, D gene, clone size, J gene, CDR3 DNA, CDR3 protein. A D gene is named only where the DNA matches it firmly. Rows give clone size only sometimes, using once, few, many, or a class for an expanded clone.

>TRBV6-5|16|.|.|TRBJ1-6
TGTGCCAGCAGTTACTCGACTTCTAGGGGGAATTCACCCCTCCACTTT
CASSYSTSRGNSPLHF
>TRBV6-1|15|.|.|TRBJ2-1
TGTGCCAGCAGTGAGACGGCGAGCTCCTACAATGAGCAGTTCTTC
CASSETASSYNEQFF
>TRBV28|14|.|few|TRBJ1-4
TGTGCCAGCTACAGTTCCGGACATAATGAAAAACTGTTTTTT
CASYSSGHNEKLFF
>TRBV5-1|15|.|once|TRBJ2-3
TGCGCCAGCAGCTTAGGACAGATCACCACAGATACGCAGTATTTT
CASSLGQITTDTQYF
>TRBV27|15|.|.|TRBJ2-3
TGTGCCAGCAGTTCGTTCCAGATCCGGACAGATACGCAGTATTTT
CASSSFQIRTDTQYF
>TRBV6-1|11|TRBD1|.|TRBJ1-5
TGTGCCAGCAGGACAGGGGACCCCCAGCATTTT
CASRTGDPQHF
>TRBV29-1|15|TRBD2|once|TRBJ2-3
TGCAGCGGCCAAGGGACTAGCGGGCGCACAGATACGCAGTATTTT
CSGQGTSGRTDTQYF
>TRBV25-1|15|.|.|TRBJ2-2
TGTGCCAGCAGTCAACAGGGGACTAACACCGGGGAGCTGTTTTTT
CASSQQGTNTGELFF
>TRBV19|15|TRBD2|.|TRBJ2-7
TGTGCCAGTAGTCCCTCCGGGGGGGGACCCTACGAGCAGTACTTC
CASSPSGGGPYEQYF
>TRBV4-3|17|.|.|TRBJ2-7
TGCGCCAGCAGCCGATCTACGCTTGGGACGGAGACCTACGAGCAGTACTTC
CASSRSTLGTETYEQYF
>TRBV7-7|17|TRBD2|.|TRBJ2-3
TGTGCTAGCAGCTTGCGAGCGGGAGCCAGCGGCACAGATACGCAGTATTTT
CASSLRAGASGTDTQYF
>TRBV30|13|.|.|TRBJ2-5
TGTGCCTGGAGTGCGGCTGTTATAGAGACCCAGTACTTC
CAWSAAVIETQYF
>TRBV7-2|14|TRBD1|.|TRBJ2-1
TGTGCCAGCAGCCCGGGACAGGCCTACAATGAGCAGTTCTTC
CASSPGQAYNEQFF
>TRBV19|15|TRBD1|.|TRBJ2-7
TGTGCCAGTAGTATAGGACAGGGGCGCTCCTACGAGCAGTACTTC
CASSIGQGRSYEQYF
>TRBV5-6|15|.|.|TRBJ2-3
TGTGCCAGCAGCTTGCCTGGGTCGATAGCAGATACGCAGTATTTT
CASSLPGSIADTQYF
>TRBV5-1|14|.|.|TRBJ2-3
TGCGCCAGCAGCTTGGATGGGGCCTCCGATACGCAGTATTTT
CASSLDGASDTQYF
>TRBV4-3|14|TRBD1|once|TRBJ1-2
TGCGCCAGCAGCCAAGGAGACAGGGGGCAGGGCTACACCTTC
CASSQGDRGQGYTF
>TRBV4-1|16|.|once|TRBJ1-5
TGCGCCAGCAGCCAAGATAGCGGAAGAACTAATCAGCCCCAGCATTTT
CASSQDSGRTNQPQHF
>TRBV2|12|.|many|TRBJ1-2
TGTGCCAGCAGTGAAGAAGTTGGCGGCTACACCTTC
CASSEEVGGYTF
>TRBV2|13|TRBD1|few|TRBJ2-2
TGTGCCAGCAGTACACAGGGGGCCGGGGAGCTGTTTTTT
CASSTQGAGELFF
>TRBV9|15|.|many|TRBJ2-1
TGTGCCAGCAGCGTAGATGTTAGCGGAGACTATGAGCAGTTCTTC
CASSVDVSGDYEQFF
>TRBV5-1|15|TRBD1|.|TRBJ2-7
TGCGCCAGCAACCTAGGGACAGGGATTACCTACGAGCAGTACTTC
CASNLGTGITYEQYF
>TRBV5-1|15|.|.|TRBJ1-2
TGCGCCAGCAGCTTGGAGTTAGGGCCGATCTATGGCTACACCTTC
CASSLELGPIYGYTF
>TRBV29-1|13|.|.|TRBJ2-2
TGCAGCGCGTACCTAGTCGTCCACGGGGAGCTGTTTTTT
CSAYLVVHGELFF
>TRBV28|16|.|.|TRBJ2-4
TGTGCCAGCACCCCCGGCGAGGGGGTAGCCAAAAACATTCAGTACTTC
CASTPGEGVAKNIQYF
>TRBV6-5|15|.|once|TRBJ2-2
TGTGCCAGCAGTTATGGGCCAGGGAACACCGGGGAGCTGTTTTTT
CASSYGPGNTGELFF
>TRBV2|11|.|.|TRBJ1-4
TGTGCCAGCAGTCCTAATGAAAAACTGTTTTTT
CASSPNEKLFF
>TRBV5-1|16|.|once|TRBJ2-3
TGCGCCAGCAGCTTGGTTTCGGTTGGGATCACAGATACGCAGTATTTT
CASSLVSVGITDTQYF
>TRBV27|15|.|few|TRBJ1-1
TGTGCCAGCAGTTTACGGACGGGGTCGGACACTGAAGCTTTCTTT
CASSLRTGSDTEAFF
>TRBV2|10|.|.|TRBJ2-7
TGTGCCAGCAGCTTGTACGAGCAGTACTTC
CASSLYEQYF
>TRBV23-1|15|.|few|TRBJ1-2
TGCGCCAGCAGTCAATCTGCAGGCGCGAGCTATGGCTACACCTTC
CASSQSAGASYGYTF
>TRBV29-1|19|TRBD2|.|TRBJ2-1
TGCAGCGTCCAATTTAGGGGGACTAGCGGGGGAAACCCCTACAATGAGCAGTTCTTC
CSVQFRGTSGGNPYNEQFF
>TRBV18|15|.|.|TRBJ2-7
TGTGCCAGCTCCCCAGGGGCCGAGAACTCCTACGAGCAGTACTTC
CASSPGAENSYEQYF
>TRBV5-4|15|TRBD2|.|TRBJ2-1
TGTGCCAGCACCTCGACTAGCGGGACCAGTATGGAGCAGTTCTTC
CASTSTSGTSMEQFF
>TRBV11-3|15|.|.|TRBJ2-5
TGTGCCAGCAGCTTAGGCCGGACAGACCAAGAGACCCAGTACTTC
CASSLGRTDQETQYF
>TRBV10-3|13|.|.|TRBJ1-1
TGTGCCATCAGAGTTAGCGACAGCACTGAAGCTTTCTTT
CAIRVSDSTEAFF
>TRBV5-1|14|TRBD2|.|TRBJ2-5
TGCGCCAGCAGCTCCGGACTAGGCGAAGAGACCCAGTACTTC
CASSSGLGEETQYF
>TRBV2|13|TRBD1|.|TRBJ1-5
TGTGCCAGCGTTCAGGACAGGGGTCAGCCCCAGCATTTT
CASVQDRGQPQHF
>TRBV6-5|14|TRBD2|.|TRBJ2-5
TGTGCCAGCACCCCTGGCGGGAGTCGAGAGACCCAGTACTTC
CASTPGGSRETQYF
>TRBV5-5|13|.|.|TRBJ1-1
TGTGCCAGCAGCTTGGGCGGGGAGACTGAAGCTTTCTTT
CASSLGGETEAFF
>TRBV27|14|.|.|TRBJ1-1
TGTGCCAGCAGTACAGGGTGGTCCAGCACTGAAGCTTTCTTT
CASSTGWSSTEAFF
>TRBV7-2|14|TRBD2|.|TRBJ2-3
TGTGCCAGCATCCCGGGGGGGTTGACAGATACGCAGTATTTT
CASIPGGLTDTQYF
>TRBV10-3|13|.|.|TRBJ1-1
TGTGCCATGGCGACAGGCAAAAACACTGAAGCTTTCTTT
CAMATGKNTEAFF
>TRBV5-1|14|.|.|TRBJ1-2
TGCGCCAGCAGCTTGGGAATGGGGACCTATGGCTACACCTTC
CASSLGMGTYGYTF
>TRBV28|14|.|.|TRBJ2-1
TGTGCCAGCAGCGGTGGAGGGGGTCACAATGAGCAGTTCTTC
CASSGGGGHNEQFF
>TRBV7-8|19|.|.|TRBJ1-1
TGTGCCAGCAGCTTAGAAAGTCCCCGAGACACGGGATCGAACACTGAAGCTTTCTTT
CASSLESPRDTGSNTEAFF
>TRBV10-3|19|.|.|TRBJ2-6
TGTGCCATCAGCCTAATTGGACAGGGAGGGTTCTCTGGGGCCAACGTCCTGACTTTC
CAISLIGQGGFSGANVLTF
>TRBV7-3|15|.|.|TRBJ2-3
TGTGCCAGCAGTCCGACAGGACGACACACAGATACGCAGTATTTT
CASSPTGRHTDTQYF
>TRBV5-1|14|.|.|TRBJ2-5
TGCGCCAGCAGCTTAGGGGGGCCCGGGGAGACCCAGTACTTC
CASSLGGPGETQYF
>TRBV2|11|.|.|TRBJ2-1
TGTGCCAGCAGATTGGAGGAAAGGCAGTTCTTC
CASRLEERQFF
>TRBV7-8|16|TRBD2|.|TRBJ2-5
TGTGCCAGCAGCTTAAATTCGGCGGCTAGCGGGGAGACCCAGTACTTC
CASSLNSAASGETQYF
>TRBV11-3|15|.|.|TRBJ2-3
TGTGCCAGCAGCTTAGCCAGGGGAAGCACAGATACGCAGTATTTT
CASSLARGSTDTQYF
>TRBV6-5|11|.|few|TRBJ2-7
TGTGCCAGCGGGACCGGGGGTCAGCAGTACTTC
CASGTGGQQYF
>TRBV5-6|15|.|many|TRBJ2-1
TGTGCCAGCAGCTTAGACCACAGCTCCTACAATGAGCAGTTCTTC
CASSLDHSSYNEQFF
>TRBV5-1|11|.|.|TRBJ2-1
TGCGCCAGCAGCTGGGGGTCAGGGTTGTTCTTC
CASSWGSGLFF
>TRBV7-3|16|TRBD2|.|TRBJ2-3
TGTGCCAGCAGCCCAGCGGGGGGCCCAAACATAGATACGCAGTATTTT
CASSPAGGPNIDTQYF
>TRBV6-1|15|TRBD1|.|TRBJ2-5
TGTGCCAGCAACAGCCAGGGGGCGCGCGGGGAGACCCAGTACTTC
CASNSQGARGETQYF
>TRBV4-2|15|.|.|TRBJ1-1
TGTGCCAGCAGCCAAGGGAGAGGAATGAACACTGAAGCTTTCTTT
CASSQGRGMNTEAFF
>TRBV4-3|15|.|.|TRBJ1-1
TGCGCCAGCAGCCACCGGGGGTGGGGGAACACTGAAGCTTTCTTT
CASSHRGWGNTEAFF